Described below is a single T cell receptor (beta chain) sequence and its context. The antigen is undetermined. These data are taken from a study of shared clonotypes between healthy human individuals. Whole-study findings and limits: Specimens sampled were limited to blood, with tissue repertoires likely differing.

In the original workflow: Junction-only sequences without quality scores were provided by ImmunoSEQ, so filtering was different. Profiling relied on immunoSEQ multiplex PCR, and the TCRdb table lists in-frame clones only, not all of them. V, J and clone size were drawn from that table, and D and trimming were deduced from the DNA. The sample contains 400,000 to 500,000 clones, 76% of which appear only once. There are 13 residues in the CDR3. V dropped 5 bases and J dropped 8; count of bases not matched to a gene: 4. Germline CDR1 and CDR2: SGHTA and FQGTGA. Samples left unsorted employed 80 million to 95 million PBMCs for genomic DNA.

The gene calls are TRBV7-3 and TRBJ1-2, with 11 bases lining up with TRBD1. The origin of this receptor is a woman aged 40 to 55 in good health. Some clones in this sample may be carry-over from other donors' samples. Sequencing input: PBMCs. CDR3 protein: CASSMDRGLGYTF. As DNA, the CDR3 is TGTGCCAGCAGCATGGACAGGGGGCTGGGCTACACCTTC.